Below are 18 T cell receptor beta chains sequenced from a single sample in a study of Ad26.COV2.S vaccination and SARS-CoV-2 variants. The data were produced by immunoSEQ multiplex PCR, yet TCRdb's version contains in-frame clones alone and is incomplete. The sample contains about 370,000 clones, about nine tenths of which appear only once. Treatment reported: some 20 received Ad26.COV2.S at low or high dose, single or two shots; a few received placebo; per-sample allocation not given. Repertoires come from day 63 after the first vaccine or placebo injection. Specimen: peripheral blood, collected in a trial of Ad26.COV2.S vaccine versus placebo. These receptors originate from a person aged 18-65 years who received the Ad26.COV2.S COVID-19 vaccine or a placebo.

This clone appeared a single time. The rearrangement links TRBV6-5 to TRBJ2-1; the match to TRBD1 covers 9 bases. The CDR3 is 14 residues long. Germline CDR1 reads MNHEY; CDR2 reads SVGAGI. The V gene end was trimmed by 5 bases and the J gene end by 8 bases; junction bases not matched to a gene: 7. CDR3 sequence: CASSPGQGGHEQFF. The CDR3 DNA reads as TGTGCCAGCAGTCCGGGACAGGGTGGCCATGAGCAGTTCTTC.

V usage is TRBV5-1 and J usage is TRBJ1-1; D is perhaps TRBD1 (5 bases). Trimming removed 4 bases at V and 8 bases at J, with 18 bases between. CDR1 and CDR2 (germline): SGHRS, YFSETQ. There are 14 residues in the CDR3. Written as DNA, the CDR3 is TGCGCCAGCAGCACAACGGGACGTCTTGAGGAAGCTTTCTTT. Translation gives CASSTTGRLEEAFF.

This clone was seen only once. The chain has TRBV5-6 and TRBJ2-5; 9 nucleotides align to TRBD2. The germline gives CDR1 SGHDT, CDR2 YYEEEE. The CDR3 sequence is 17 residues long. J gave up 5 bases and V 4 bases, and 15 bases lay outside the gene matches. In DNA form, the CDR3 reads TGTGCCAGCAGCGCTCTGGCGGGGGGGCCCTCAGGGGAGACCCAGTACTTC. This gives the protein CASSALAGGPSGETQYF.

The rearrangement joins TRBV5-6 to TRBJ2-3; possible D gene TRBD2, 5 bases. V was clipped by 1 base and J by 0 bases, with 9 bases between them. The germline gives CDR1 SGHDT, CDR2 YYEEEE. The CDR3 contains 15 residues. CDR3 sequence (DNA): TGTGCCAGCAGCTTGAGCGGTCCTAGCACAGATACGCAGTATTTT. Translated, it gives CASSLSGPSTDTQYF.

The chain combines TRBV5-4 with TRBJ2-1; TRBD1 aligns across 7 bases. V was clipped by 5 bases and J by 2 bases; unmatched bases: 7. The CDR3 extends over 15 amino acids. Per the germline V gene, CDR1 is SGHNT and CDR2 is YYREEE (reference sequence). CDR3 loop: CASRSGTATYNEQFF. DNA of the CDR3: TGTGCCAGCAGGTCCGGGACAGCGACCTACAATGAGCAGTTCTTC.

The rearrangement links TRBV10-3 to TRBJ1-2; 9 nucleotides line up with TRBD1. The CDR3 sequence is 14 residues long. The V gene end was trimmed by 0 bases and the J gene end by 7 bases; junction bases not matched to a gene: 3. Germline CDR1 is ENHRY and CDR2 is SYGVKD. This CDR3 is CAISESAQGAGYTF. CDR3 DNA sequence: TGTGCCATCAGTGAGTCCGCACAGGGGGCTGGCTACACCTTC.

This chain joins TRBV2 and TRBJ1-1; D perhaps matches TRBD1 (5 bases). Germline loops: CDR1 SNHLY, CDR2 FYNNEI. V dropped 7 bases and J dropped 8 bases, with 20 bases sitting between them. This CDR3 contains 14 residues. The DNA for the CDR3 is TGTGCCAGCACCCGGACACCGGCGTTGGGGGAAGCTTTCTTT. It yields the protein CASTRTPALGEAFF.

The chain joins TRBV19 to TRBJ2-2; D is perhaps TRBD2 (7 bases). The V end lost 7 bases, the J end lost 7 bases, and 19 bases lay between the germline ends. Germline values: CDR1 LNHDA, CDR2 SQIVND (reference sequence). This CDR3 spans 15 amino acids. The CDR3 DNA reads as TGTGCCAGTAATACGGGGGGCGGTTCGGGCGGGGAGCTGTTTTTT. It codes for CASNTGGGSGGELFF.

J is TRBJ2-2 and V is TRBV6-4; 8 bases map to TRBD2. The CDR3 runs to 15 residues. V lost 0 bases to trimming and J lost 5 bases; unmatched junction nucleotides: 2. Germline CDR1 reads MRHNA; CDR2 reads SNTAGT. The CDR3 bases are TGTGCCAGCAGTGACTCGCGGGGGGAGACCGGGGAGCTGTTTTTT. Translation: CASSDSRGETGELFF.

This chain joins TRBV18 and TRBJ1-1, with D uncertain. The V and J ends lost 0 bases and 6 bases respectively, with 11 bases between them. Germline CDR1 is KGHSH and CDR2 is LQKENI. This CDR3 is built from 14 residues. CDR3 bases: TGTGCCAGCTCACCACCCGATAAAGTGGCTGAAGCTTTCTTT. Its translation is CASSPPDKVAEAFF.

This clone appeared once. The J gene is TRBJ1-1, the V gene TRBV4-2, with TRBD1 as a possible D gene (6 bases). There are 16 residues in the CDR3. Germline CDR1 reads LGHNA; CDR2 reads YNFKEQ. Trimming removed 0 bases from V and 1 base from J, with 12 bases in between. This CDR3 is CASSQEGGARNTEAFF. The CDR3, as DNA: TGTGCCAGCAGCCAAGAGGGGGGCGCGAGGAACACTGAAGCTTTCTTT.

The count of this clone is one. The chain uses TRBV10-3 and TRBJ1-1; D is ambiguous. Germline V gene sequence: CDR1 ENHRY, CDR2 SYGVKD. V lost 5 bases and J lost 3, with 10 bases in between. The CDR3 totals 13 residues. CDR3 protein: CAISNGKDTEAFF. The CDR3 DNA follows: TGTGCCATCAGTAACGGGAAGGACACTGAAGCTTTCTTT.

V and J are TRBV5-1 and TRBJ1-4, with 7 nucleotides matching TRBD1. CDR1 and CDR2 from the germline V gene are SGHRS and YFSETQ. The CDR3 loop spans 19 amino acids. The trim removed 0 bases at V and 1 base at J, leaving 12 bases unmatched. The chain's CDR3 is CASSLETGRSGLTNEKLFF. The CDR3 nucleotides are TGCGCCAGCAGCTTGGAGACAGGGAGATCAGGGTTAACTAATGAAAAACTGTTTTTT.

This chain uses TRBV19 with TRBJ2-7; 7 bases are a match to TRBD1. Per germline, CDR1 LNHDA and CDR2 SQIVND (reference sequence). Trimming at V came to 6 bases and at J to 3 bases, leaving 17 bases not matched to a gene. This CDR3 comprises 17 residues. As DNA, the CDR3 is TGTGCCAGTAGCCGACGACCGCCGGGACAGATATTCTACGAGCAGTACTTC. It specifies CASSRRPPGQIFYEQYF.

The chain employs TRBV11-2 and TRBJ1-1; D is possibly TRBD1 (6 bases). The CDR3 has 14 residues. V lost 4 bases, J lost 0 bases, and 9 bases lay in between. Germline lookup yields CDR1 SGHAT and CDR2 FQNNGV. CDR3 sequence (DNA): TGTGCCAGCAGCTCGAGGACAGTGAACACTGAAGCTTTCTTT. It encodes CASSSRTVNTEAFF.

The CDR3 DNA is TGTGCCAGCAGCCCGAGGGGACAGGGAAACACTGAAGCTTTCTTT. Residues: CASSPRGQGNTEAFF. J is TRBJ1-1 and V is TRBV5-4; TRBD1 agrees at 9 bases. The CDR3 covers 15 residues. Germline values: CDR1 SGHNT, CDR2 YYREEE (reference sequence). Germline trimming cut 4 bases from V and 2 bases from J; bases unmatched to any gene: 6. The variable domain in full, with the rest retrieved from reference TRBV5-4 and TRBJ1-1, is ETGVTQSPTHLIKTRGQQVTLRCSSQSGHNTVSWYQQALGQGPQFIFQYYREEENGRGNFPPRFSGLQFPNYSSELNVNALELDDSALYLCASSPRGQGNTEAFFGQGTRLTVV.

The V and J genes are TRBV6-1 and TRBJ1-5, with D unclear. The V gene's germline CDR1 is MNHNS and CDR2 SASEGT. The V and J ends lost 3 bases and 2 bases respectively, with 8 bases between them. The CDR3 spans 14 residues. CDR3 loop: CASSEFVGNQPQHF. In DNA form, the CDR3 reads TGTGCCAGCAGTGAGTTCGTAGGCAATCAGCCCCAGCATTTT.

V gene TRBV29-1 combines with J gene TRBJ1-1; D uncertain. CDR1 is SQVTM and CDR2 is ANQGSEA in the germline V gene. Trimming removed 5 bases from V and 5 bases from J, with 12 bases in between. The CDR3 spans 12 residues. The CDR3 protein is CSVYEGGTEAFF. Written as DNA, the CDR3 is TGCAGCGTTTACGAGGGCGGGACTGAAGCTTTCTTT.